A single count supports the clone carrying this TCR beta chain. This sample stems from a study of technical replicates of blood from several donors. V lost 8 bases to trimming and J lost 3 bases; unmatched junction nucleotides: 5. CDR3 length equals 14 residues. CDR1 and CDR2 (germline): MNHNY, SVGAGI (reference sequence). Clones were sequenced by immunoSEQ multiplex PCR, and TCRdb holds only the in-frame ones, with some missing. The data contain 85,000 to 100,000 clones, almost 96% of them singletons. The sequence derives from a human donor in good health. The sequenced material came from T cells isolated from PBMCs. V gene TRBV6-6 combines with J gene TRBJ2-3, with 10 bases identical to TRBD2. The DNA for the CDR3 is TGTGCCAGCGCAGGACTAGCGGTAACAGATACGCAGTATTTT. It specifies CASAGLAVTDTQYF.